At least ten counts were recorded for the clone carrying this TCR beta chain. The data derive from a study of read filtering for tumor transcriptome and immune sequencing. Study-level information: Revised staging placed fewer than ten patients in R-ISS I, about 16 in II, 7 in III.

This library used roughly 400 ng RNA and molecular barcoded adaptors spanning alpha/delta and beta/gamma chains. From the reads, TCRdb called clonotypes with MiXCR, one entry per CDR3 protein. The sample has tens of thousands of distinct CDR3 sequences; under 25% are singletons. Unmatched junction bases numbered 6, after V lost 5 bases and J lost 1 base. Germline lookup yields CDR1 MDHEN and CDR2 SYDVKM. The CDR3 runs to 15 residues. The clonotype was recovered from a donor at least 40 years old with multiple myeloma. The chain links TRBV28 to TRBJ2-7, with 9 positions matching TRBD1. Sequencing input: a population of CD138-negative cells sorted from bone marrow. CDR3 in DNA: TGTGCCAGCAGTGACCCCGGGACAGGGTCCTACGAGCAGTACTTC. Translation gives CASSDPGTGSYEQYF.